This T cell receptor (beta chain) stems from a study of blood T cell repertoires in COVID-19. The length of the CDR3 is 16 residues. The germline V gene encodes CDR1 MGHRA and CDR2 YSYEKL. Losses at the gene ends were 0 bases for V and 5 bases for J; bases not matched to a gene: 7. Data came from immunoSEQ multiplex PCR; TCRdb stores just in-frame clones and leaves some out. The sample contains approximately 250,000 clones, approximately 84% of which appear only once. The chain has TRBV4-1 and TRBJ2-5; 9 nucleotides agree with TRBD1. The specimen was peripheral blood. The TCR was taken from a man aged 35 to 55 with acute or convalescent COVID-19. In DNA, the CDR3 is TGCGCCAGCAGCCAAGAACGGGACAGGGTGGAGGAGACCCAGTACTTC. Protein sequence: CASSQERDRVEETQYF.